This TCR beta chain emerged from a study of blood T cell repertoires in COVID-19. The V end was cut by 3 bases, the J end by 1 base, with 12 bases between. In germline, CDR1 is DFQATT, CDR2 SNEGSKA (reference sequence). This CDR3 is 14 amino acids long. Original data processing: For nucleated cells, counts were estimated from reference gene primer amplification. Some clones are missing from TCRdb's copy, which holds only in-frame ones; the method was immunoSEQ multiplex PCR. The V and J calls and the clone size are those of that table, but D and trimming were determined from the DNA. Of roughly 210,000 clones in the sample, 88% were seen once.

The TCR comes from a man between 65 and 85 years old with acute or convalescent COVID-19. Sequenced: peripheral blood. The chain combines TRBV20-1 with TRBJ1-2; possibly TRBD1 for D (6 bases). In DNA form, the CDR3 reads TGCAGTGCTAGTCGGGGGGCCAGTAACTATGGCTACACCTTC. Its protein is CSASRGASNYGYTF.